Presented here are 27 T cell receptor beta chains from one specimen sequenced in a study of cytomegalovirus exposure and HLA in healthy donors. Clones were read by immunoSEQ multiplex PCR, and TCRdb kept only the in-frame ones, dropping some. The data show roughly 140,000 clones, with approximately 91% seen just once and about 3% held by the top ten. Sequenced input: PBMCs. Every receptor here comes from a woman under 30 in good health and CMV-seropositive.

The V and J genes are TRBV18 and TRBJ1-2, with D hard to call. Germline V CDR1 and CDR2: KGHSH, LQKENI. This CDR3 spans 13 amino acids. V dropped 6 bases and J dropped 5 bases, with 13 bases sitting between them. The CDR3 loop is CASSRENEYGYTF. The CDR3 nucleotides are TGTGCCAGCTCGCGGGAAAACGAATATGGCTACACCTTC.

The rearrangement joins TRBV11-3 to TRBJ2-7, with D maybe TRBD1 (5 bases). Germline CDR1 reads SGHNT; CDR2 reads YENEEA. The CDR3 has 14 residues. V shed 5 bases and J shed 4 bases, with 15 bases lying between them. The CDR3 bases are TGTGCCAGCAGCCAACAAACAGGACCATACGAGCAGTACTTC. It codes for CASSQQTGPYEQYF.

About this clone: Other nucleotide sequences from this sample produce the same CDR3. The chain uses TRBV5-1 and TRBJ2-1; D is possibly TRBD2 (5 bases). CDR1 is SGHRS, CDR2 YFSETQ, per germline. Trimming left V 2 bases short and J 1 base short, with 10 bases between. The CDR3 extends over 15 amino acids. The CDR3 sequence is CASSLGGSSYNEQFF. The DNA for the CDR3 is TGCGCCAGCAGCTTAGGTGGGAGTTCCTACAATGAGCAGTTCTTC.

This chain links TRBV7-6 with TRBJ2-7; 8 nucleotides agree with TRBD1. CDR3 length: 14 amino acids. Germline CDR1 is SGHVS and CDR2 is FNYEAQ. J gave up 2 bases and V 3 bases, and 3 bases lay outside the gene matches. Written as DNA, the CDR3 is TGTGCCAGCAGCTTGGGACAGGCACCCTACGAGCAGTACTTC. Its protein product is CASSLGQAPYEQYF.

CDR3 region: CAIYSGAGRSYNEQFF. DNA of the CDR3: TGTGCCATCTACAGCGGAGCGGGTCGTTCCTACAATGAGCAGTTCTTC. This chain links TRBV10-3 with TRBJ2-1; TRBD2 might be the D (6 bases). This CDR3 spans 16 amino acids. The V and J ends lost 8 bases and 1 base respectively, with 18 bases between them. Per germline, CDR1 ENHRY and CDR2 SYGVKD.

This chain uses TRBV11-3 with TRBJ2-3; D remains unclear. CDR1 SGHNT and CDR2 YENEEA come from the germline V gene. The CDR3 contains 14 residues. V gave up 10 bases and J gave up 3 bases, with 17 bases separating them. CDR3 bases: TGTGCCACCACTGCCGACCCCAGGACAGATACGCAGTATTTT. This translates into CATTADPRTDTQYF.

The CDR3 DNA reads as TGTGCCAGCAGGATAGGAGGGCTTTATGGCTACACCTTC. It codes for CASRIGGLYGYTF. The rearrangement links TRBV28 to TRBJ1-2; D gene ambiguous. Trimming removed 6 bases at V and 5 bases at J, with 13 bases between. CDR3 length equals 13 residues. CDR1 and CDR2 (germline): MDHEN, SYDVKM.

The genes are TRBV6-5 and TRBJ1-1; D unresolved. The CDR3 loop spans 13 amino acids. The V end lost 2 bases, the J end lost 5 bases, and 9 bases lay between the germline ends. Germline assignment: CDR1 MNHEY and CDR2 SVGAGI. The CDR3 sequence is CASSYREWTEAFF. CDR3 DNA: TGTGCCAGCAGTTACAGGGAGTGGACTGAAGCTTTCTTT.

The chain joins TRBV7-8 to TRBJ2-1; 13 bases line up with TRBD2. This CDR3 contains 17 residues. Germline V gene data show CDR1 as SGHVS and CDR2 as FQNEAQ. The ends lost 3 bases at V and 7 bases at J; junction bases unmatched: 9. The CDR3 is CASSFLRLAGGGNEQFF. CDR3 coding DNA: TGTGCCAGCAGCTTTCTTCGACTAGCGGGAGGAGGGAATGAGCAGTTCTTC.

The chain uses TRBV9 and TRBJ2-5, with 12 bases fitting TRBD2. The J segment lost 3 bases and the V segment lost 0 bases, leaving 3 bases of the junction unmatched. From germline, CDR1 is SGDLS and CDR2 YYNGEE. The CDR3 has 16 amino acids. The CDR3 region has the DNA TGTGCCAGCAGCGTAGGACTAGCGGGAGCTGAAGAGACCCAGTACTTC. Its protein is CASSVGLAGAEETQYF.

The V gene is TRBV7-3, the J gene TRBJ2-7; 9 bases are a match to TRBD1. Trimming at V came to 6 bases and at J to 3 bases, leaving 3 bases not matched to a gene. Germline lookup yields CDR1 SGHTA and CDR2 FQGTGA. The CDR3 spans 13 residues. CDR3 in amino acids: CASSWTGDYEQYF. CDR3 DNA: TGTGCCAGCAGTTGGACAGGGGACTACGAGCAGTACTTC.

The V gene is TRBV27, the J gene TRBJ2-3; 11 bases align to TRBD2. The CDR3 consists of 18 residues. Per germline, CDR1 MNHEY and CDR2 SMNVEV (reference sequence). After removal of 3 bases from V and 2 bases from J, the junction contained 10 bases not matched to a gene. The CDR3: CASSFSLTSGISTDTQYF. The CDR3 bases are TGTGCCAGCAGTTTCTCCTTGACTAGCGGGATCTCCACAGATACGCAGTATTTT.

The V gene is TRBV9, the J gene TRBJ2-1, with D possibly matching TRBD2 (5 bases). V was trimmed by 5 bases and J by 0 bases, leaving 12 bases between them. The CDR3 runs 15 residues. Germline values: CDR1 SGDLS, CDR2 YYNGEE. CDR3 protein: CASSGSGSSYNEQFF. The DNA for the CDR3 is TGTGCCAGCAGTGGGAGCGGAAGCTCCTACAATGAGCAGTTCTTC.

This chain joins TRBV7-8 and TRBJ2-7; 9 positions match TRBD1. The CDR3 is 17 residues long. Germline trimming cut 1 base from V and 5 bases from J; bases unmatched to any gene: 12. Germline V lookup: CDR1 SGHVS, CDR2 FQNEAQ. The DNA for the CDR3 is TGTGCCAGCAGCTTAGGGAGGGCCGGGACAGGGATGGACGAGCAGTACTTC. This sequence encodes CASSLGRAGTGMDEQYF.

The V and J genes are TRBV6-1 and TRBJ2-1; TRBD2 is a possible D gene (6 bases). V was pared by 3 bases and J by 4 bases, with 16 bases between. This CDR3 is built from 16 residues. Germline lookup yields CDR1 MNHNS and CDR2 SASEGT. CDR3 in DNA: TGTGCCAGCAGTGACAGTGTCCTAGCGCCATACAATGAGCAGTTCTTC. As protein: CASSDSVLAPYNEQFF.

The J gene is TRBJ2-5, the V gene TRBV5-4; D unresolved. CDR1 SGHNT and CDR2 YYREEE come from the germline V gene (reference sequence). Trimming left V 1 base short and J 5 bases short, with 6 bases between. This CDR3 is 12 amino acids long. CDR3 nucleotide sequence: TGTGCCAGCAGCTTGTATGAGGAGACCCAGTACTTC. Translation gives CASSLYEETQYF.

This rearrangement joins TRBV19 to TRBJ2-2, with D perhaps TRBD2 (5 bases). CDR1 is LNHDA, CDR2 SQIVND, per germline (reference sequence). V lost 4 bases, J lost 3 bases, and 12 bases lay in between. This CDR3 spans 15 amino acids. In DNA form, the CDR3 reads TGTGCCAGTAGTAGGAGCGGTATAGACACCGGGGAGCTGTTTTTT. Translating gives CASSRSGIDTGELFF.

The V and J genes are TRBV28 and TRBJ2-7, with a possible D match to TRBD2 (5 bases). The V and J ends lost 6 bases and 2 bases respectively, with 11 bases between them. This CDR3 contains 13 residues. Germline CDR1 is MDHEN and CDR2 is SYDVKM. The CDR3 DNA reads TGTGCCAGCAGCCGGGATTTGACCTACGAGCAGTACTTC. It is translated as CASSRDLTYEQYF.

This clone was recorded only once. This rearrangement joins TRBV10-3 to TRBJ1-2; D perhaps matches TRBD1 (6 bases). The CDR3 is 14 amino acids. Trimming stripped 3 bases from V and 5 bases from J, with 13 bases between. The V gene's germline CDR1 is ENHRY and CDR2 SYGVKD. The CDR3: CAISEGGAYYGYTF. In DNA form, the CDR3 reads TGTGCCATCAGTGAAGGGGGTGCTTATTATGGCTACACCTTC.

In DNA form, the CDR3 reads TGTGCCAGCAGCCCCTCAGGGGTCTCCGAGCAGTACTTC. Its translation: CASSPSGVSEQYF. The chain uses TRBV5-4 and TRBJ2-7; D might be TRBD1 (6 bases). There are 13 residues in the CDR3. V was pared by 4 bases and J by 6 bases, with 14 bases between. CDR1 SGHNT and CDR2 YYREEE come from the germline V gene (reference sequence).

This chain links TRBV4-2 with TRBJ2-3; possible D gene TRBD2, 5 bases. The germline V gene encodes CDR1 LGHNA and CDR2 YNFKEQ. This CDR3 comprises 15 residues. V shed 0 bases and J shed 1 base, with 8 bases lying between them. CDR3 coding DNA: TGTGCCAGCAGCCAAGAGTCGAGGGGCACAGATACGCAGTATTTT. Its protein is CASSQESRGTDTQYF.

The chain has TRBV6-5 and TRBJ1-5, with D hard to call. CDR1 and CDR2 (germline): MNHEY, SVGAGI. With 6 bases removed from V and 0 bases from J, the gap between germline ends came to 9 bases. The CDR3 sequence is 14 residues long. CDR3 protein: CASREGVSNQPQHF. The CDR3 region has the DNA TGTGCCAGCAGAGAAGGAGTTAGCAATCAGCCCCAGCATTTT.

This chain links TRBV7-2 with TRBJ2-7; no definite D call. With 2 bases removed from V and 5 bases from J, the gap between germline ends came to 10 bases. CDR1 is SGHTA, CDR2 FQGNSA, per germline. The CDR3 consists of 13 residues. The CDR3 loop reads CASSLTLLDEQYF. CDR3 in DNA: TGTGCCAGCAGCTTAACTTTATTGGACGAGCAGTACTTC.

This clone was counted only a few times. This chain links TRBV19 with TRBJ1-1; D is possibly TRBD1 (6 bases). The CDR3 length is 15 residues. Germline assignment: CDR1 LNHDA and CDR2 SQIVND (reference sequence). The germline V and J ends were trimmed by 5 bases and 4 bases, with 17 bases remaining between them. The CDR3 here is CASSPDRRQATEAFF. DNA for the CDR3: TGTGCCAGTAGTCCCGACCGTCGACAGGCCACTGAAGCTTTCTTT.

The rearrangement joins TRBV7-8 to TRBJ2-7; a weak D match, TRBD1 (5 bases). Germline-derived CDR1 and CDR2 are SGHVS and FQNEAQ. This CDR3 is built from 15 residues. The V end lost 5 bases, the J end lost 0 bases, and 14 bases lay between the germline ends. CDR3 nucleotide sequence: TGTGCCAGCAGCCCCACCGAAGACAGCTCCTACGAGCAGTACTTC. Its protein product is CASSPTEDSSYEQYF.

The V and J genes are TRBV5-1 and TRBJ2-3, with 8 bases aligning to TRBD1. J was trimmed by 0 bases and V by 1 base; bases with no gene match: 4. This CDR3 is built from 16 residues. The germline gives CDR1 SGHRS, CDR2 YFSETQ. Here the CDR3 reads CASSLQGALSTDTQYF. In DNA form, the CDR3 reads TGCGCCAGCAGCTTGCAGGGGGCACTTAGCACAGATACGCAGTATTTT.

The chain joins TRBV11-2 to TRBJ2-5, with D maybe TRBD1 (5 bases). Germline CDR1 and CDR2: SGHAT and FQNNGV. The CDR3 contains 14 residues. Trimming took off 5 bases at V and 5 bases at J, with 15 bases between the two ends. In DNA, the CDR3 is TGTGCCAGCAGCCGACAGTCCACCGAGGAGACCCAGTACTTC. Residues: CASSRQSTEETQYF.